This is a list of T cell receptor beta chains from one sample in a study of glioma-infiltrating T cells after dendritic cell vaccination. Here immunoSEQ multiplex PCR was the method, and the copy in TCRdb shows in-frame clones only, minus some. The sample carries fewer than 75,000 clones, around 81% recorded once. Material: blood, obtained before dendritic cell vaccination. Receptors were obtained from a human donor with glioblastoma. Each CDR3 is given with its conserved first and last residue. D genes are given only for firm matches. Size tells how often a clone was seen (once, few, many) or the class of an expanded clone, and some rows leave it out.

TRBJ1-6 | TRBV5-1 | TRBD1 | - | CASSRTGDNSPLHF | TGCGCCAGCAGCCGGACAGGGGATAATTCACCCCTCCACTTT
TRBJ2-7 | TRBV6-1 | - | - | CASSEAPGVYEQYF | TGTGCCAGCAGTGAAGCCCCAGGGGTGTACGAGCAGTACTTC
TRBJ1-6 | TRBV7-2 | - | - | CASSLGPRFNF | TGTGCCAGCAGCTTAGGACCGCGGTTCAACTTT
TRBJ1-4 | TRBV29-1 | - | - | CSVVDSGSDEKLFF | TGCAGCGTGGTGGACTCGGGATCCGACGAAAAACTGTTTTTT
TRBJ1-1 | TRBV7-2 | TRBD1 | few | CASSLRTGSGTEAFF | TGTGCCAGCAGCTTAAGGACAGGGTCGGGCACTGAAGCTTTCTTT
TRBJ1-2 | TRBV5-6 | - | - | CASSFADYGYTF | TGTGCCAGCAGCTTTGCGGACTATGGCTACACCTTC
TRBJ1-1 | TRBV27 | - | - | CASSFVRERGNTEAFF | TGTGCCAGCAGTTTCGTGAGGGAACGAGGAAACACTGAAGCTTTCTTT
TRBJ1-4 | TRBV5-4 | TRBD1 | - | CASSLQGAGTNEKLFF | TGTGCCAGCAGCCTACAGGGGGCTGGAACTAATGAAAAACTGTTTTTT
TRBJ1-2 | TRBV18 | - | - | CASSPTGGDYGYTF | TGTGCCAGCTCACCTACGGGAGGTGATTATGGCTACACCTTC
TRBJ2-7 | TRBV6-5 | - | - | CASSYSIRGSYEQYF | TGTGCCAGCAGTTACTCCATCAGGGGTAGCTACGAGCAGTACTTC
TRBJ1-2 | TRBV6-5 | - | - | CASSYSQGQWGYTF | TGTGCCAGCAGTTACTCCCAGGGGCAGTGGGGCTACACCTTC
TRBJ2-3 | TRBV7-8 | TRBD1 | - | CASSPGQGSDTQYF | TGTGCCAGCAGCCCGGGACAGGGGTCAGATACGCAGTATTTT
TRBJ1-6 | TRBV6-5 | - | - | CASRTGGSYNSPLHF | TGTGCCAGCAGAACGGGGGGCTCCTATAATTCACCCCTCCACTTT
TRBJ2-7 | TRBV27 | TRBD1 | - | CASSYGQGKYEQYF | TGTGCCAGCAGCTATGGACAGGGTAAATACGAGCAGTACTTC
TRBJ1-2 | TRBV9 | TRBD1 | - | CASRKGTGGVANYGYTF | TGTGCCAGCAGGAAGGGGACAGGGGGCGTCGCTAACTATGGCTACACCTTC
TRBJ2-1 | TRBV4-2 | TRBD1 | - | CASSAAEGAPYNEQFF | TGTGCCAGCAGCGCGGCAGAGGGGGCCCCCTACAATGAGCAGTTCTTC
TRBJ1-1 | TRBV19 | - | - | CASSATGTSEAFF | TGTGCCAGTAGTGCCACAGGGACGTCTGAAGCTTTCTTT
TRBJ2-3 | TRBV2 | - | - | CASSELVAGGTDTQYF | TGTGCCAGCAGTGAATTAGTGGCAGGGGGCACAGATACGCAGTATTTT
TRBJ2-7 | TRBV7-2 | TRBD1 | - | CASSLPRTGEGLEQYF | TGTGCCAGCAGCCTACCCCGGACAGGGGAGGGTCTCGAGCAGTACTTC
TRBJ1-2 | TRBV7-3 | TRBD1 | - | CASSLSGGSSEGYTF | TGTGCCAGCAGCTTATCAGGGGGCTCTTCGGAAGGCTACACCTTC
TRBJ2-5 | TRBV21-1 | - | - | CASSFPVAGGHKTQYF | TGTGCCAGCAGCTTTCCCGTGGCAGGGGGCCACAAGACCCAGTACTTC
TRBJ2-5 | TRBV19 | - | - | CASGDNGKQETQYF | TGTGCCAGTGGGGACAACGGGAAACAAGAGACCCAGTACTTC
TRBJ2-3 | TRBV9 | TRBD2 | - | CASSVGVRRGSTDTQYF | TGTGCCAGCAGCGTAGGGGTAAGGCGGGGGAGCACAGATACGCAGTATTTT
TRBJ1-3 | TRBV6-1 | TRBD1 | few | CASSKDRVGNTIYF | TGTGCCAGCAGTAAAGACAGGGTCGGAAACACCATATATTTT
TRBJ2-5 | TRBV12-5 | - | - | CASGRDIALEETQYF | TGTGCTAGTGGCCGGGACATCGCCTTGGAAGAGACCCAGTACTTC
TRBJ1-3 | TRBV7-9 | - | - | CASTPPGGANTIYF | TGTGCCAGCACCCCACCTGGGGGGGCGAACACCATATATTTT
TRBJ1-4 | TRBV4-3 | TRBD1 | - | CASSQALQGKGEKLFF | TGCGCCAGCAGCCAAGCTCTACAGGGGAAGGGTGAAAAACTGTTTTTT
TRBJ1-1 | TRBV25-1 | TRBD1 | - | CASSGTGWEAFF | TGTGCCAGCAGTGGGACAGGCTGGGAAGCTTTCTTT
TRBJ2-7 | TRBV30 | TRBD1 | - | CAWRRGQDSYEQYF | TGTGCCTGGAGGCGCGGACAGGACTCCTACGAGCAGTACTTC
TRBJ2-7 | TRBV4-3 | TRBD1 | - | CASSLSQGDRSYEQYF | TGCGCCAGCAGCCTCTCACAGGGGGACAGATCCTACGAGCAGTACTTC
TRBJ1-1 | TRBV19 | TRBD1 | - | CASTTGLTEAFF | TGTGCCAGTACGACAGGGTTAACTGAAGCTTTCTTT
TRBJ2-3 | TRBV2 | - | - | CASTPGVSTDTQYF | TGTGCCAGCACCCCGGGGGTGAGCACAGATACGCAGTATTTT
TRBJ1-4 | TRBV6-1 | - | few | CASSESRAAANEKLFF | TGTGCCAGCAGTGAGTCCAGGGCCGCCGCTAATGAAAAACTGTTTTTT
TRBJ1-2 | TRBV30 | - | - | CAWSIRGAYGYTF | TGTGCCTGGAGCATTAGGGGTGCCTATGGCTACACCTTC
TRBJ2-5 | TRBV5-1 | TRBD2 | - | CASSQGLEYQETQYF | TGCGCCAGCAGCCAGGGACTAGAGTACCAAGAGACCCAGTACTTC
TRBJ1-2 | TRBV2 | - | - | CASSVDSYGYTF | TGTGCCAGCAGTGTGGACAGCTATGGCTACACCTTC
TRBJ1-1 | TRBV6-4 | - | - | CASSDSSRGTEAFF | TGTGCCAGCAGTGACTCGAGTAGGGGCACTGAAGCTTTCTTT
TRBJ1-2 | TRBV19 | TRBD1 | - | CASSRDRNYGYTF | TGTGCCAGTAGTAGGGACAGAAACTATGGCTACACCTTC
TRBJ2-6 | TRBV11-3 | - | once | CASSPLTGPSANVLTF | TGTGCCAGCAGCCCCCTGACAGGCCCCTCTGCGAACGTCCTGACTTTC
TRBJ1-5 | TRBV2 | TRBD1 | few | CASSGMGTGLSAQHF | TGTGCCAGCAGCGGAATGGGGACAGGGTTAAGCGCCCAGCATTTT
TRBJ1-1 | TRBV5-4 | - | - | CASSAGHVNTEAFF | TGTGCCAGCAGCGCAGGACACGTGAACACTGAAGCTTTCTTT
TRBJ2-7 | TRBV5-1 | - | - | CASSLGPILDEQYF | TGCGCCAGCAGCTTGGGGCCGATCTTGGACGAGCAGTACTTC
TRBJ1-1 | TRBV4-2 | - | - | CASSQDTGSEAFF | TGTGCCAGCAGCCAAGATACAGGTAGTGAAGCTTTCTTT
TRBJ2-5 | TRBV2 | TRBD2 | - | CASGGADQETQYF | TGTGCCTCCGGGGGGGCCGACCAAGAGACCCAGTACTTC
TRBJ1-5 | TRBV7-8 | - | - | CASSSQENSNQPQHF | TGTGCCAGCAGCTCACAGGAGAATAGCAATCAGCCCCAGCATTTT
TRBJ1-1 | TRBV6-6 | - | few | CASSSTHPADTEAFF | TGTGCCAGCAGTTCAACACACCCTGCCGACACTGAAGCTTTCTTT
TRBJ1-2 | TRBV6-1 | TRBD1 | - | CASSEDRGQLDGYTF | TGTGCCAGCAGTGAAGACAGGGGACAGCTTGATGGCTACACCTTC
TRBJ2-3 | TRBV5-4 | TRBD1 | few | CASRRQGSAADTQYF | TGTGCCAGCAGACGACAGGGGTCCGCCGCAGATACGCAGTATTTT
TRBJ2-1 | TRBV5-1 | - | - | CASSLEGRGGIYEQFF | TGCGCCAGCAGCCTGGAGGGTAGGGGGGGGATCTATGAGCAGTTCTTC
TRBJ2-2 | TRBV19 | - | once | CASSKGLAENTGELFF | TGTGCCAGTAGTAAGGGGTTAGCGGAAAACACCGGGGAGCTGTTTTTT
TRBJ1-2 | TRBV6-5 | - | - | CASSYYGRERGGYTF | TGTGCCAGCAGTTATTACGGACGGGAGCGAGGGGGCTACACCTTC
TRBJ1-5 | TRBV7-9 | - | - | CASSQNSNQPQHF | TGTGCCAGCAGCCAAAATAGCAATCAGCCCCAGCATTTT
TRBJ1-5 | TRBV9 | - | few | CASSADSSNQPQHF | TGTGCCAGCAGCGCCGACTCCTCCAATCAGCCCCAGCATTTT
TRBJ2-3 | TRBV9 | TRBD2 | - | CASSVGASGEPDTQYF | TGTGCCAGCAGCGTAGGGGCTAGCGGGGAGCCAGATACGCAGTATTTT
TRBJ2-3 | TRBV7-3 | - | - | CASSQKTSSPDTQYF | TGTGCCAGCAGCCAAAAAACTAGTTCTCCAGATACGCAGTATTTT